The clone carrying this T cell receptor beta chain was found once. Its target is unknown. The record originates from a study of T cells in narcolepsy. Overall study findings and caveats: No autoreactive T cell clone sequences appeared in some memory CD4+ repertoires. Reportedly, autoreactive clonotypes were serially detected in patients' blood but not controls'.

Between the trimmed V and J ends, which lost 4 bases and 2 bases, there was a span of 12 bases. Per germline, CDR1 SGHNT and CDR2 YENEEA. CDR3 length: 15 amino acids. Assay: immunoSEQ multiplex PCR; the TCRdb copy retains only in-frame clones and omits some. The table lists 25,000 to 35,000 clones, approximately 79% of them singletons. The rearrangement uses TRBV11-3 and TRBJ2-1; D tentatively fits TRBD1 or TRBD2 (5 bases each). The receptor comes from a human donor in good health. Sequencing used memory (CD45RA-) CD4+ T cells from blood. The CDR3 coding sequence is TGTGCCAGCAGCTGGGACCGGGTGCCCTACAATGAGCAGTTCTTC. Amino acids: CASSWDRVPYNEQFF.